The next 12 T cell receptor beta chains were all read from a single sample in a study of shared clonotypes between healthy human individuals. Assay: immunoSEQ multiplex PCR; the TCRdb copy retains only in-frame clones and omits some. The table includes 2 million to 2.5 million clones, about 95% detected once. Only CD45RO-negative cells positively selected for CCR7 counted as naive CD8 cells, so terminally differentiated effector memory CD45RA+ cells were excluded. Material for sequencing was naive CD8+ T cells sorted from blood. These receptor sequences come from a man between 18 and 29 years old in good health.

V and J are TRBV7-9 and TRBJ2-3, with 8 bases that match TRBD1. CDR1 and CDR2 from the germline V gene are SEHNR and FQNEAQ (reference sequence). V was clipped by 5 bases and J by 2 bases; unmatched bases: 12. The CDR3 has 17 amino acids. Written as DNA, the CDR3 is TGTGCCAGCAGCGACCAGGGGGCGCAGGGCGACACAGATACGCAGTATTTT. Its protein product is CASSDQGAQGDTDTQYF.

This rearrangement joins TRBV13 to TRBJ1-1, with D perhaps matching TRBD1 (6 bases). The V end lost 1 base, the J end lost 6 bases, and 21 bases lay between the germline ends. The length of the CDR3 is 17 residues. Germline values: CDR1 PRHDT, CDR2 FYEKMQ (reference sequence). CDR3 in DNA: TGTGCCAGCAGCTTAGTAGGGGGTCCCACTGGCTGGTCTGAAGCTTTCTTT. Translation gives CASSLVGGPTGWSEAFF.

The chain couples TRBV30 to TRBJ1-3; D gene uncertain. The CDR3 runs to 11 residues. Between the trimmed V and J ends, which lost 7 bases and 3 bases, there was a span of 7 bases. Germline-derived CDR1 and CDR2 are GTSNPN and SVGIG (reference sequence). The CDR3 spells CAFSFGNTIYF. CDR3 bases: TGTGCCTTTTCATTTGGAAACACCATATATTTT.

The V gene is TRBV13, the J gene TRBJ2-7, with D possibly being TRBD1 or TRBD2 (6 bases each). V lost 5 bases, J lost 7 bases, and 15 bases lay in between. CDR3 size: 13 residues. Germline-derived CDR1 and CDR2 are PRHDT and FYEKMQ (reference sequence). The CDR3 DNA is TGTGCCAGCAGCCCGGGGGCGGTATATGAGCAGTACTTC. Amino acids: CASSPGAVYEQYF.

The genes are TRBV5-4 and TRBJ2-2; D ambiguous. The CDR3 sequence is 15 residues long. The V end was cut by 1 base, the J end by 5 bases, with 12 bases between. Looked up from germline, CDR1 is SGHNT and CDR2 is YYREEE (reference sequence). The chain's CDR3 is CASSLIGQETGELFF. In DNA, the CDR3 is TGTGCCAGCAGCTTGATCGGGCAGGAAACCGGGGAGCTGTTTTTT.

The CDR3 sequence: CASSEARAPRTYEQYF. The CDR3 DNA is TGTGCCAGCAGTGAAGCACGCGCCCCAAGAACCTACGAGCAGTACTTC. The chain joins TRBV2 to TRBJ2-7; D gene uncertain. V dropped 0 bases and J dropped 2 bases, with 14 bases sitting between them. CDR3 length: 16 residues. Germline CDR1 is SNHLY and CDR2 is FYNNEI.

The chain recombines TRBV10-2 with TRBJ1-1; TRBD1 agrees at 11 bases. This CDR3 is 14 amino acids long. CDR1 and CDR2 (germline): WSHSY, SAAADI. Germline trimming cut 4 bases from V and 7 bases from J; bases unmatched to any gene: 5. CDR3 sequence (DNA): TGCGCCAGCAGTGGGACAGGGGGCGAAGGTGAAGCTTTCTTT. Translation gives CASSGTGGEGEAFF.

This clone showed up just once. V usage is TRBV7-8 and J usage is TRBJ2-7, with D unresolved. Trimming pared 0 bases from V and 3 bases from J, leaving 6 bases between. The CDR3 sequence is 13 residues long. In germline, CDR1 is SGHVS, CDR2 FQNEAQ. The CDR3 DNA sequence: TGTGCCAGCAGCTTAGCGAAGAACTACGAGCAGTACTTC. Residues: CASSLAKNYEQYF.

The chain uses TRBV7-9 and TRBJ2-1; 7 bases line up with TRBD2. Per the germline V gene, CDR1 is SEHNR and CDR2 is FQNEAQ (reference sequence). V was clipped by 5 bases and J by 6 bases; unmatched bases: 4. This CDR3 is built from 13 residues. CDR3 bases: TGTGCCAGCAGCCCGGGACTACTCAATGAGCAGTTCTTC. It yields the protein CASSPGLLNEQFF.

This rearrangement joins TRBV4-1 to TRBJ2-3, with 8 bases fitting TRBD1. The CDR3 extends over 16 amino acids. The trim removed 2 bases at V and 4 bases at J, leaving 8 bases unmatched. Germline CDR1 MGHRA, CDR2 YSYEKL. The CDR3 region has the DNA TGCGCCAGCAGCCAAACCGGGACAGGCGTGGCAGATACGCAGTATTTT. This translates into CASSQTGTGVADTQYF.

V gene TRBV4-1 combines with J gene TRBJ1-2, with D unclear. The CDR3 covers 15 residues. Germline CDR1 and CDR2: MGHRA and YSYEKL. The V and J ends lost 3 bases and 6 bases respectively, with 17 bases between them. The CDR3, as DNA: TGCGCCAGCAGCCAGCAACGGACGGATGTGAATGGCTACACCTTC. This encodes CASSQQRTDVNGYTF.

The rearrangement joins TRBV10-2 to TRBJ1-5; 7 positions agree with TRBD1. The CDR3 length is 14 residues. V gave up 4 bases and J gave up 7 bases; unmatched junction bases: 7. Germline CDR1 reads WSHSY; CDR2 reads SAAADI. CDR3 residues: CASSVGQAQQPQHF. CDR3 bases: TGCGCCAGCAGTGTCGGACAGGCCCAACAGCCCCAGCATTTT.